One and the same sample provided the 23 T cell receptor beta chains below, sequenced in a study of memory CD8 T cells in hepatitis C reinfection. The method was immunoSEQ multiplex PCR; TCRdb's version includes in-frame clones alone and lacks a portion of them. Here the sample spans approximately 49,000 clones, 89% being singletons. Time point given: late/post reinfection, 12 to 24 weeks after detection. The sorted cells went straight to TCR sequencing with no prior in vitro expansion. The sample was naive CD8+ T cells sorted from blood. All receptors derive from a man younger than 35 with hepatitis C virus infection.

The CDR3 protein is CASRHSFLSGLASNQPQHF. The CDR3 nucleotides are TGTGCAAGTCGTCACAGTTTCCTCTCGGGACTGGCTAGCAATCAGCCCCAGCATTTT. The chain joins TRBV12-2 to TRBJ1-5. TRBV12-2 is a pseudogene segment. This CDR3 has 19 residues.

This chain uses TRBV9 with TRBJ2-5, with 9 bases lining up with TRBD1. Looked up from germline, CDR1 is SGDLS and CDR2 is YYNGEE. J was trimmed by 3 bases and V by 3 bases; bases with no gene match: 3. The CDR3 is made up of 14 amino acids. Here the CDR3 reads CASSAWDREETQYF. In DNA, the CDR3 is TGTGCCAGCAGCGCCTGGGACAGGGAAGAGACCCAGTACTTC.

The chain employs TRBV18 and TRBJ2-5, with TRBD1 identical over 9 bases. Trimming cost V 3 bases and J 5 bases; bases outside gene matches: 7. Looked up from germline, CDR1 is KGHSH and CDR2 is LQKENI. This CDR3 region has 15 residues. CDR3 residues: CASSPKQGAWETQYF. The CDR3 DNA sequence: TGTGCCAGCTCACCTAAACAGGGGGCATGGGAGACCCAGTACTTC.

This clone was picked up one time. The chain uses TRBV19 and TRBJ1-3; TRBD1 aligns across 7 bases. This CDR3 contains 14 residues. V gave up 6 bases and J gave up 3 bases; unmatched junction bases: 5. Germline CDR1 and CDR2: LNHDA and SQIVND (reference sequence). The CDR3 coding sequence is TGTGCCAGTAGCTCTCGACAGGGTGGAAACACCATATATTTT. Translating gives CASSSRQGGNTIYF.

The V gene is TRBV7-9, the J gene TRBJ1-1; TRBD1 agrees at 10 bases. CDR1 SEHNR and CDR2 FQNEAQ come from the germline V gene (reference sequence). The CDR3 contains 13 residues. The V gene end was trimmed by 6 bases and the J gene end by 8 bases; junction bases not matched to a gene: 6. As DNA, the CDR3 is TGTGCCAGCAGTTCGGGACAGGGGATGGAAGCTTTCTTT. Its protein is CASSSGQGMEAFF.

The gene calls are TRBV5-8 and TRBJ1-5; tentative D call: TRBD1 (6 bases). CDR3 length: 16 amino acids. The germline V gene has CDR1 SGHTS and CDR2 YDEGEE. V lost 4 bases, J lost 7 bases, and 21 bases lay in between. The CDR3 loop reads CASSEGLGAGDQPQHF. The CDR3 region has the DNA TGTGCCAGCAGCGAAGGACTGGGGGCAGGGGACCAGCCCCAGCATTTT.

V usage is TRBV10-3 and J usage is TRBJ2-1; 8 positions match TRBD2. V lost 3 bases to trimming and J lost 2 bases; unmatched junction nucleotides: 6. The CDR3 is 16 residues long. CDR1 is ENHRY and CDR2 is SYGVKD in the germline V gene. As DNA, the CDR3 is TGTGCCATCAGTGACTTAGGACTAGCCCCCTACAATGAGCAGTTCTTC. This codes for CAISDLGLAPYNEQFF.

This chain uses TRBV30 with TRBJ2-2, with D possibly being TRBD2 (7 bases). The germline V gene encodes CDR1 GTSNPN and CDR2 SVGIG (reference sequence). V was trimmed by 5 bases and J by 7 bases, leaving 17 bases between them. The CDR3 consists of 14 residues. The CDR3 protein is CAWDLGGGIGELFF. The CDR3, as DNA: TGTGCCTGGGACCTAGGGGGGGGCATCGGGGAGCTGTTTTTT.

The chain links TRBV7-9 to TRBJ2-1, with D unresolved. The CDR3 has 16 amino acids. Germline lookup yields CDR1 SEHNR and CDR2 FQNEAQ (reference sequence). Trimming removed 4 bases at V and 6 bases at J, with 19 bases between. The CDR3 region has the DNA TGTGCCAGCAGCTCCCACTTCGCGGTTACTGCCAATGAGCAGTTCTTC. This codes for CASSSHFAVTANEQFF.

This chain uses TRBV15 with TRBJ2-7; 7 nucleotides line up with TRBD1. Germline V gene data show CDR1 as LNHNV and CDR2 as YYDKDF (reference sequence). This CDR3 has 16 residues. The trim removed 5 bases at V and 5 bases at J, leaving 15 bases unmatched. The CDR3: CATSGLQGPGSDEQYV. The DNA of the CDR3 is TGTGCCACCAGCGGCCTACAGGGGCCCGGGTCTGACGAGCAGTACGTC.

The V and J genes are TRBV9 and TRBJ2-2; D unresolved. The CDR3 consists of 15 residues. Germline CDR1 and CDR2: SGDLS and YYNGEE. V was shortened by 0 bases and J by 0 bases, with 6 bases between the two germline ends. The CDR3 region is CASSVGGSNTGELFF. The CDR3 DNA reads as TGTGCCAGCAGCGTAGGCGGTTCGAACACCGGGGAGCTGTTTTTT.

The J gene is TRBJ2-2, the V gene TRBV6-1, with a possible D match to TRBD1 (6 bases). V lost 3 bases and J 6 bases, leaving 11 bases between the germline ends. CDR1 is MNHNS, CDR2 SASEGT, per germline. The CDR3 spans 14 residues. Here the CDR3 reads CASSDLTGPGELFF. The CDR3 DNA sequence: TGTGCCAGCAGTGACCTAACAGGGCCCGGGGAGCTGTTTTTT.

The V and J genes are TRBV4-1 and TRBJ1-5; 7 nucleotides agree with TRBD1. The CDR3 loop spans 14 amino acids. The junction had 4 bases not matched to a gene; V was cut back by 4 bases and J by 4 bases. Germline V CDR1 and CDR2: MGHRA, YSYEKL. In DNA, the CDR3 is TGCGCCAGCAGCCCTGAACAGGGGAATCAGCCCCAGCATTTT. Its translation is CASSPEQGNQPQHF.

The V call is TRBV7-2, the J call TRBJ1-5; D remains unclear. Germline CDR1 and CDR2: SGHTA and FQGNSA. V lost 0 bases, J lost 4 bases, and 10 bases lay in between. CDR3 length equals 15 residues. Here the CDR3 DNA reads TGTGCCAGCAGCTTAGCGGATCCCGGGAATCAGCCCCAGCATTTT. The encoded protein is CASSLADPGNQPQHF. Based on the CDR3 plus reference TRBV7-2 and TRBJ1-5, the full variable domain is GAGVSQSPSNKVTEKGKDVELRCDPISGHTALYWYRQSLGQGLEFLIYFQGNSAPDKSGLPSDRFSAERTGGSVSTLTIQRTQQEDSAVYLCASSLADPGNQPQHFGDGTRLSIL.

The chain couples TRBV7-9 to TRBJ1-2; 7 bases map to TRBD1. The ends lost 3 bases at V and 8 bases at J; junction bases unmatched: 15. CDR1 is SEHNR, CDR2 FQNEAQ, per germline (reference sequence). The CDR3 extends over 16 amino acids. CDR3: CASSLEGTASLGGYTF. The CDR3, as DNA: TGTGCCAGCAGCTTGGAAGGGACAGCCTCCTTAGGAGGCTACACCTTC. Filled out from reference TRBV7-9 and TRBJ1-2, the complete variable domain reads DTGVSQNPRHKITKRGQNVTFRCDPISEHNRLYWYRQTLGQGPEFLTYFQNEAQLEKSRLLSDRFSAERPKGSFSTLEIQRTEQGDSAMYLCASSLEGTASLGGYTFGSGTRLTVV.

This clone was detected once. The chain couples TRBV5-6 to TRBJ1-2, with D maybe TRBD1 (6 bases). The CDR3 spans 14 residues. The V gene lost 2 bases and the J gene lost 4 bases, with 12 bases spanning the gap. CDR1 is SGHDT, CDR2 YYEEEE, per germline. CDR3 loop: CASSLQGIRYGYTF. CDR3 sequence (DNA): TGTGCCAGCAGCTTACAGGGAATACGCTATGGCTACACCTTC.

CDR3 bases: TGTGCCAGCACGTCACCGGGACAGCGCAACAATGAGCAGTTCTTC. Its protein product is CASTSPGQRNNEQFF. J is TRBJ2-1 and V is TRBV21-1; the DNA was not used to check the table's D call, TRBD1. TRBV21-1 is a known pseudogene. The CDR3 spans 15 residues.

This clone was detected only a few times. The chain carries TRBV5-4 and TRBJ2-2, with D tentatively TRBD2 (5 bases). Germline V gene data show CDR1 as SGHNT and CDR2 as YYREEE (reference sequence). The CDR3 has 15 residues. Trimming left V 3 bases short and J 7 bases short, with 16 bases between. This chain's CDR3 is CASSWGEGFGGELFF. The CDR3 DNA sequence: TGTGCCAGCAGCTGGGGAGAAGGGTTTGGCGGGGAGCTGTTTTTT.

This chain connects TRBV5-6 to TRBJ1-1; perhaps TRBD1 as D (5 bases). V was trimmed by 0 bases and J by 0 bases, leaving 18 bases between them. Germline CDR1 is SGHDT and CDR2 is YYEEEE. The CDR3 contains 18 residues. CDR3 sequence: CASSLGPTETFMNTEAFF. The DNA of the CDR3 is TGTGCCAGCAGCTTGGGACCGACAGAGACTTTCATGAACACTGAAGCTTTCTTT.

DNA of the CDR3: TGCGCCAGCAGCCCCGGGACTAGCGTCAAGAGCTCCTACGAGCAGTACTTC. It encodes CASSPGTSVKSSYEQYF. The chain has TRBV5-1 and TRBJ2-7, with 10 bases that match TRBD2. Germline CDR1 SGHRS, CDR2 YFSETQ. The CDR3 covers 17 residues. With 4 bases clipped from V and 0 bases from J, the junction kept 10 bases outside the gene matches. The entire variable domain, with the rest obtained from reference TRBV5-1 and TRBJ2-7, is as follows: KAGVTQTPRYLIKTRGQQVTLSCSPISGHRSVSWYQQTPGQGLQFLFEYFSETQRNKGNFPGRFSGRQFSNSRSEMNVSTLELGDSALYLCASSPGTSVKSSYEQYFGPGTRLTVT.

The V gene is TRBV5-1, the J gene TRBJ2-3; TRBD1 is a possible D gene (7 bases). The CDR3 is 15 amino acids. V lost 6 bases and J 2 bases, leaving 16 bases between the germline ends. CDR1 is SGHRS and CDR2 is YFSETQ in the germline V gene. This CDR3 reads CASIEGGGITDTQYF. The DNA for the CDR3 is TGCGCCAGCATCGAAGGAGGGGGCATCACAGATACGCAGTATTTT.

The genes are TRBV19 and TRBJ2-1, with D tentatively TRBD2 (5 bases). CDR3 length equals 13 residues. Germline CDR1 LNHDA, CDR2 SQIVND (reference sequence). The V end was cut by 3 bases, the J end by 7 bases, with 10 bases between. CDR3 coding DNA: TGTGCCAGTAGTATCGGGAACGGGAATGAGCAGTTCTTC. Amino acids: CASSIGNGNEQFF.

In its sample, this clone was seen a few times. The gene calls are TRBV5-1 and TRBJ1-1, with D perhaps matching TRBD1 (6 bases). The CDR3 is 13 amino acids. V gave up 4 bases and J gave up 5 bases, with 12 bases separating them. Looked up from germline, CDR1 is SGHRS and CDR2 is YFSETQ. The CDR3 reads CASSTGFGTEAFF. In nucleotides, the CDR3 is TGCGCCAGCAGCACAGGGTTTGGAACTGAAGCTTTCTTT.